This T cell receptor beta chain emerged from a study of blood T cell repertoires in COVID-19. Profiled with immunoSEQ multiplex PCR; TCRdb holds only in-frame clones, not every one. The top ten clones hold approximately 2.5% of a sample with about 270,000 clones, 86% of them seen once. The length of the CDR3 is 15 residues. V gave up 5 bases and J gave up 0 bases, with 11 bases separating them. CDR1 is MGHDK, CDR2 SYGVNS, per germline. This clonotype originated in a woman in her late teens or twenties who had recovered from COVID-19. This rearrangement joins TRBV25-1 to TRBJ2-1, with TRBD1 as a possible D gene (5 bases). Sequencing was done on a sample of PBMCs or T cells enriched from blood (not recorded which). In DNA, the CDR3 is TGTGCCAGCAGTTTCCGACAGAGCTCCTACAATGAGCAGTTCTTC. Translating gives CASSFRQSSYNEQFF.